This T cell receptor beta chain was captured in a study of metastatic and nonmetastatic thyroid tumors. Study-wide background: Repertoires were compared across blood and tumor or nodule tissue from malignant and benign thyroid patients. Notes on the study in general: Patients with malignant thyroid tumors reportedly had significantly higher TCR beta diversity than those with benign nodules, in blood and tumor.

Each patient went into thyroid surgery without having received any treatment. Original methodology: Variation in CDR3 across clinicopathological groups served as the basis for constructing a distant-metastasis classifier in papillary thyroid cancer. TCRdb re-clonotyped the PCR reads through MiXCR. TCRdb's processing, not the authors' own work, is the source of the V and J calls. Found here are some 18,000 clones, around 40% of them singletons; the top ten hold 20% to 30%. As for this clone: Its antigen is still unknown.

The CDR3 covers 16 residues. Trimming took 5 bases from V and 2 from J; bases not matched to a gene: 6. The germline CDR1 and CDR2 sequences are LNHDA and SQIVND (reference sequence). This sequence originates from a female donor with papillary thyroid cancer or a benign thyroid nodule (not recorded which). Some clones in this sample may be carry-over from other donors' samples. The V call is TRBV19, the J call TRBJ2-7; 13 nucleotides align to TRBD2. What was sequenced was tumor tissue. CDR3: CASSPRGLAGTYEQYF. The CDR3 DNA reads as TGTGCCAGTAGTCCCCGGGGACTAGCGGGAACCTACGAGCAGTACTTC.